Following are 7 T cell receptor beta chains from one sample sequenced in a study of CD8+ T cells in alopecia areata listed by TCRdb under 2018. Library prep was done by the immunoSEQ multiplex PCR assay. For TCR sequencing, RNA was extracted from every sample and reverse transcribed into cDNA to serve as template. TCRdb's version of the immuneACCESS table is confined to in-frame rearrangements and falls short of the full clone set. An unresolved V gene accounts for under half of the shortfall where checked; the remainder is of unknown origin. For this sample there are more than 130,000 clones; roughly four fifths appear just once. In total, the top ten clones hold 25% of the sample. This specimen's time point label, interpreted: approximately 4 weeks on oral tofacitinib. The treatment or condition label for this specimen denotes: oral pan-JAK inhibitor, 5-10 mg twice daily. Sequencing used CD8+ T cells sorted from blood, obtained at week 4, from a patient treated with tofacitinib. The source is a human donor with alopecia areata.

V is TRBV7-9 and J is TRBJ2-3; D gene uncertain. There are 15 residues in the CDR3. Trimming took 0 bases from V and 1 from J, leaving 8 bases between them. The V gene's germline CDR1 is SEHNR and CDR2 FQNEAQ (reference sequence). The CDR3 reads CASSLAAGGTDTQYF. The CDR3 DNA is TGTGCCAGCAGCTTAGCCGCTGGCGGCACAGATACGCAGTATTTT. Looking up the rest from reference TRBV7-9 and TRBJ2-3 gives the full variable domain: DTGVSQNPRHKITKRGQNVTFRCDPISEHNRLYWYRQTLGQGPEFLTYFQNEAQLEKSRLLSDRFSAERPKGSFSTLEIQRTEQGDSAMYLCASSLAAGGTDTQYFGPGTRLTVL.

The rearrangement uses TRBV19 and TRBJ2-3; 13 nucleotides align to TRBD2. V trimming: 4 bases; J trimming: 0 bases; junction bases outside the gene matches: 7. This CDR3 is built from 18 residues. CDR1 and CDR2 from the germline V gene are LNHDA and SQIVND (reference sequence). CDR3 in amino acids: CASSTWTSGGSSTDTQYF. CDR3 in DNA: TGTGCCAGTAGTACATGGACTAGCGGGGGCTCTAGCACAGATACGCAGTATTTT.

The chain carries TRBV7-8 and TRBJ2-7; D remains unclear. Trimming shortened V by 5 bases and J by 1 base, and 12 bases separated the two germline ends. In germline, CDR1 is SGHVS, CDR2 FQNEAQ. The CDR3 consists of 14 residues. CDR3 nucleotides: TGTGCCAGCAGCCCAAGGGCGAAATCCTACGAGCAGTACTTC. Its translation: CASSPRAKSYEQYF. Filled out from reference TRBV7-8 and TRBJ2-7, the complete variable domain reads GAGVSQSPRYKVAKRGQDVALRCDPISGHVSLFWYQQALGQGPEFLTYFQNEAQLDKSGLPSDRFFAERPEGSVSTLKIQRTQQEDSAVYLCASSPRAKSYEQYFGPGTRLTVT.

For the CDR3, the DNA is TGTGCCAGCAGTGAAGCGCAGAGGTTGCTGAGCACAGATACGCAGTATTTT. Encoded protein: CASSEAQRLLSTDTQYF. The chain employs TRBV2 and TRBJ2-3; no firm D call. The CDR3 length is 17 residues. The germline V gene has CDR1 SNHLY and CDR2 FYNNEI. V lost 0 bases, J lost 0 bases, and 13 bases lay in between.

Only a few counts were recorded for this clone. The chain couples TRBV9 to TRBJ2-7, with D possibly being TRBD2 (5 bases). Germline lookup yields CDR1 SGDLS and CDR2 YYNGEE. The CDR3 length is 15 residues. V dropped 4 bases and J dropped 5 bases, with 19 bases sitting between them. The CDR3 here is CASSSAAAPQNEQYF. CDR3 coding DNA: TGTGCCAGCAGCTCAGCAGCGGCCCCTCAAAACGAGCAGTACTTC.

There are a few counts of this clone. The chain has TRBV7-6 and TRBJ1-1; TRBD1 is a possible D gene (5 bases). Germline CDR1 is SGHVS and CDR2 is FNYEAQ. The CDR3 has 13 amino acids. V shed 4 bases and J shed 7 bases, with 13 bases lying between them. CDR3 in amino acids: CASSSVGPLEAFF. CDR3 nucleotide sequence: TGTGCCAGCAGCTCGGTGGGACCCCTTGAAGCTTTCTTT.

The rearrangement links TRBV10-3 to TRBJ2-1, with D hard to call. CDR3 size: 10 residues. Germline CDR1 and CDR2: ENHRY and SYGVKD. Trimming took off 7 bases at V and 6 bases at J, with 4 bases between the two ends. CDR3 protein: CAIKGNEQFF. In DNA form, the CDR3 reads TGTGCCATCAAAGGCAATGAGCAGTTCTTC.